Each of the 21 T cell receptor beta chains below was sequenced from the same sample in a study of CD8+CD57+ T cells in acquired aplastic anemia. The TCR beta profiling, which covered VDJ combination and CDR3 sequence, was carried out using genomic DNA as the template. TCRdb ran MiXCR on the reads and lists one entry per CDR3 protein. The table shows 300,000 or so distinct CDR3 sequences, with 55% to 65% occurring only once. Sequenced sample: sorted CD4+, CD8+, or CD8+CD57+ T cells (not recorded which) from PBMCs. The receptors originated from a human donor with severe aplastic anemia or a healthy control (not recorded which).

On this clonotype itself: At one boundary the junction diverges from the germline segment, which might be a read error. The DNA for the CDR3 is TGTGCCGGCAGCTTAGAGGGACTAGTGGTCGAGCAGTGCTTC. Protein: CAGSLEGLVVEQCF. V usage is TRBV7-9 and J usage is TRBJ2-7; 8 bases line up with TRBD2. The length of the CDR3 is 14 residues. Germline CDR1 reads SEHNR; CDR2 reads FQNEAQ (reference sequence).

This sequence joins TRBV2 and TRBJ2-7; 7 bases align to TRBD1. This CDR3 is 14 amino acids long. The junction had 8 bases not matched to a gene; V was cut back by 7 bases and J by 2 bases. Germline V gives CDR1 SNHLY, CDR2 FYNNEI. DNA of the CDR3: TGTGCCAGCACTTGGGACAGCCAAGCCTACGAGCAGTACTTC. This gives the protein CASTWDSQAYEQYF.

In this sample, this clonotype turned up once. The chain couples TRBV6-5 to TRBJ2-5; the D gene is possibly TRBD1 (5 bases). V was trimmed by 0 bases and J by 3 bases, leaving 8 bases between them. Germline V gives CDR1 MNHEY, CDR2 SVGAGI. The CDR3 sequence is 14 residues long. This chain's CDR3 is CASSYSGPEETQYF. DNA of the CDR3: TGTGCCAGCAGTTACTCGGGGCCTGAAGAGACCCAGTACTTC.

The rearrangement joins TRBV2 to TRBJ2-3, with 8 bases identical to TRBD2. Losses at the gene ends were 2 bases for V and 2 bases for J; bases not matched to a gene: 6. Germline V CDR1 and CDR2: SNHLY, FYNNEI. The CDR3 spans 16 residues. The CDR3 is CASSELVAGSTDTQYF. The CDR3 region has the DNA TGTGCCAGCAGTGAACTGGTAGCGGGGTCCACAGATACGCAGTATTTT.

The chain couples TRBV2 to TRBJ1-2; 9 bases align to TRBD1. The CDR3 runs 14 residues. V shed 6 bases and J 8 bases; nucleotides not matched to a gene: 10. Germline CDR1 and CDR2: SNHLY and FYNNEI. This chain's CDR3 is CASRGTGNVVGYTF. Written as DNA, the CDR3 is TGTGCCAGCAGGGGGACAGGGAATGTGGTGGGCTACACCTTC.

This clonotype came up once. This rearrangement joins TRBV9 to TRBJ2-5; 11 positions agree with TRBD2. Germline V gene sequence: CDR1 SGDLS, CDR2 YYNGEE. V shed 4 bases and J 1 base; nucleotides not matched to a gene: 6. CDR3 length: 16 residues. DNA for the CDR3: TGTGCCAGCAGCCGTAGCGGGAGGGCCGCCCAAGAGACCCAGTACTTC. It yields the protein CASSRSGRAAQETQYF.

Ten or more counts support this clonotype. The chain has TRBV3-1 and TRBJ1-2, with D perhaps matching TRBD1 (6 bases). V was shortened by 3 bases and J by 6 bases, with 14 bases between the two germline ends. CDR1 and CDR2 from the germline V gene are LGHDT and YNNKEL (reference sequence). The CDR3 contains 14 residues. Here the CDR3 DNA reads TGTGCCAGCAGCCATAGCAGGGGATCCGATGGCTACACCTTC. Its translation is CASSHSRGSDGYTF. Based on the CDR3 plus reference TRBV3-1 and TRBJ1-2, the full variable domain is DTAVSQTPKYLVTQMGNDKSIKCEQNLGHDTMYWYKQDSKKFLKIMFSYNNKELIINETVPNRFSPKSPDKAHLNLHINSLELGDSAVYFCASSHSRGSDGYTFGSGTRLTVV.

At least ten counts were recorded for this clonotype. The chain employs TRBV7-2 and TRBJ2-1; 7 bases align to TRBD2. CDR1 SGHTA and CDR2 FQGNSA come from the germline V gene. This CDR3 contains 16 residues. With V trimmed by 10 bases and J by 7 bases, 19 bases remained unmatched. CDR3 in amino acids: CAKAPAGEGPGNEQFF. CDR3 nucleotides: TGTGCCAAGGCCCCTGCCGGGGAGGGGCCGGGGAATGAGCAGTTCTTC.

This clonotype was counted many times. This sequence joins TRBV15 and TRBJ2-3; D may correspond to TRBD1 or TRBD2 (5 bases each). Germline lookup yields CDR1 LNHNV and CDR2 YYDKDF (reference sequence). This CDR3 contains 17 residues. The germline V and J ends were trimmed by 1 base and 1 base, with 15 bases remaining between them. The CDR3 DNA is TGTGCCACCAGCAGAGTTCTCCCGAGGGGAGGCACAGATACGCAGTATTTT. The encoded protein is CATSRVLPRGGTDTQYF.

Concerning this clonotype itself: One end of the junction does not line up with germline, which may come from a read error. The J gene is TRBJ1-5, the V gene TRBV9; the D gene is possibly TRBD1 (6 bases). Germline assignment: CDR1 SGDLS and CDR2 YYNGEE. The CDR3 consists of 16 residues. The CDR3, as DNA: TGTGCCAGCAGCGAGTGGGGGCAGGGAGGCAATGAGCCCCAGCATTTT. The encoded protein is CASSEWGQGGNEPQHF.

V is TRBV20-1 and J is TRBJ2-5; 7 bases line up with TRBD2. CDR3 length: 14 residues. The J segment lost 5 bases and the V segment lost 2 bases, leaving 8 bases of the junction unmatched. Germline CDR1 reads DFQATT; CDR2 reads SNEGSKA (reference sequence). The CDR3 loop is CSARRRELGETQYF. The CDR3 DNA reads TGCAGTGCTAGAAGGCGGGAGCTAGGGGAGACCCAGTACTTC.

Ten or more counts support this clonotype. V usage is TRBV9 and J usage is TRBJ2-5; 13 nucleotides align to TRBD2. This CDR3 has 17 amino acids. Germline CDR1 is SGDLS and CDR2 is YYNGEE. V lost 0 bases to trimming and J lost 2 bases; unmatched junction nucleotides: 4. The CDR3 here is CASSVGWTSGGQETQYF. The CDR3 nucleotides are TGTGCCAGCAGCGTAGGTTGGACTAGCGGGGGACAAGAGACCCAGTACTTC.

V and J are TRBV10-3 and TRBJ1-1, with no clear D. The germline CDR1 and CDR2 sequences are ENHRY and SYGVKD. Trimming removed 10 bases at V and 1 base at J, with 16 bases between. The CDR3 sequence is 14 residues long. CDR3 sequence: CASTPLGRNTEAFF. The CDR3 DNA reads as TGTGCCAGCACCCCTCTGGGTAGGAACACTGAAGCTTTCTTT.

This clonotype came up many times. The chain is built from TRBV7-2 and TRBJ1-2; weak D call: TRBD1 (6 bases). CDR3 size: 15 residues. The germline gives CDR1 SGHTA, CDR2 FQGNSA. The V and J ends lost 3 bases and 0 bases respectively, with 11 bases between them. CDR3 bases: TGTGCCAGCAGCTTCGGGGGGGCGACTAACTATGGCTACACCTTC. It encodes CASSFGGATNYGYTF.

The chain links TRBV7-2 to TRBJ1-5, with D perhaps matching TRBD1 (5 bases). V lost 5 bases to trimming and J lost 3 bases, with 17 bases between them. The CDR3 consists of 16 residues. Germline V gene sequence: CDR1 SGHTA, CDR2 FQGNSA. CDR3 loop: CASSAAGRAANQPQHF. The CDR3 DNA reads TGTGCCAGCAGCGCGGCGGGGCGGGCCGCCAATCAGCCCCAGCATTTT.

CDR3: CASSLDSSRAGELFF. The CDR3 nucleotides are TGCGCCAGCAGCTTGGACAGTAGTAGGGCCGGGGAGCTGTTTTTT. V is TRBV5-1 and J is TRBJ2-2; D ambiguous. Germline V lookup: CDR1 SGHRS, CDR2 YFSETQ. V lost 0 bases and J 6 bases, leaving 12 bases between the germline ends. The CDR3 spans 15 residues.

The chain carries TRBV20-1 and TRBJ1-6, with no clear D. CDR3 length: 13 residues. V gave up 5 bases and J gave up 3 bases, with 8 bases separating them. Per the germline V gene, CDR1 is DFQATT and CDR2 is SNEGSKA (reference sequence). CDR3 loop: CSAPKGYNSPLHF. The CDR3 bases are TGCAGTGCTCCCAAGGGCTATAATTCACCCCTCCACTTT.

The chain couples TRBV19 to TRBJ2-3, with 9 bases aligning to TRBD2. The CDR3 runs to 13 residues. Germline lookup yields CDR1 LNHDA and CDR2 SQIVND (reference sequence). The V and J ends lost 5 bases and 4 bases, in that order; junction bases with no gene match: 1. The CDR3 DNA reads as TGTGCCAGTAGTCGCGGGGGGGCAGATACGCAGTATTTT. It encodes CASSRGGADTQYF.

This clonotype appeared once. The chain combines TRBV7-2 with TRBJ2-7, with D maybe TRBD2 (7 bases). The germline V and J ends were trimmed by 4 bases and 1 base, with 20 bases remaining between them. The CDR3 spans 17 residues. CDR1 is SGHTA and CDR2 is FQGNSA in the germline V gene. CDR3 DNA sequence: TGTGCCAGCAGCTCGAGGGGGGGCCGGAGGGTGTCCTACGAGCAGTACTTC. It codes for CASSSRGGRRVSYEQYF.

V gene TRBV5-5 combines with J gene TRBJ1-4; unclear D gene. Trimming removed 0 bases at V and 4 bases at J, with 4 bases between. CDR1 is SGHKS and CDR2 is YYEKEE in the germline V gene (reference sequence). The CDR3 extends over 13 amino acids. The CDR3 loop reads CASSLGINEKLFF. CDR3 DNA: TGTGCCAGCAGCTTGGGTATTAATGAAAAACTGTTTTTT.

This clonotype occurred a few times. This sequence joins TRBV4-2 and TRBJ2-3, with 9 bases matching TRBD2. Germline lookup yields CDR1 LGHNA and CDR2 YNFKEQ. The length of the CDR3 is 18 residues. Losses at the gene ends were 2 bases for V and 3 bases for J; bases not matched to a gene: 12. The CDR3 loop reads CASSQFGRAGGGTDTQYF. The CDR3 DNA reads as TGTGCCAGCAGCCAATTTGGCAGGGCGGGGGGGGGTACAGATACGCAGTATTTT.